The 23 T cell receptor beta chains reported below all come from one sample, sequenced in a study of T cell responses to AZD1222 COVID-19 vaccine. Sequencing used immunoSEQ multiplex PCR; TCRdb keeps in-frame clones, though not all of them. The sample carries about 150,000 clones, more than 80% recorded once. The sequenced sample was peripheral blood, obtained on day 0 of AZD1222 vaccination. The receptors derive from an adult in good health.

This clone appeared once. The gene calls are TRBV6-5 and TRBJ1-2, with D unresolved. Germline CDR1 MNHEY, CDR2 SVGAGI. There are 15 residues in the CDR3. Trimming stripped 6 bases from V and 3 bases from J, with 17 bases between. The CDR3: CASRRGLTRHYGYTF. CDR3 nucleotide sequence: TGTGCCAGCAGACGGGGTTTAACTAGGCACTATGGCTACACCTTC.

The rearrangement links TRBV3-1 (or the pseudogene TRBV3-2) to TRBJ1-1; 8 bases line up with TRBD1. Germline lookup yields CDR1 LGHDT and CDR2 YNNKEL (reference sequence). With 0 bases clipped from V and 11 bases from J, the junction kept 5 bases outside the gene matches. CDR3 length: 13 amino acids. The CDR3 loop is CASSQDGTGGAFF. In nucleotides, the CDR3 is TGTGCCAGCAGCCAAGACGGAACAGGGGGGGCTTTCTTT.

This chain uses TRBV6-6 with TRBJ2-7; D is ambiguous. V was shortened by 2 bases and J by 2 bases, with 4 bases between the two germline ends. The CDR3 has 12 residues. Germline V gene lookup returns CDR1 MNHNY and CDR2 SVGAGI (reference sequence). The CDR3 DNA follows: TGTGCCAGCAGTTACCCGGCCTACGAGCAGTACTTC. Its protein product is CASSYPAYEQYF.

This chain connects TRBV6-5 to TRBJ1-5; no clear D gene. Germline V lookup: CDR1 MNHEY, CDR2 SVGAGI. The CDR3 runs 13 residues. The germline V and J ends were trimmed by 5 bases and 1 base, with 6 bases remaining between them. The CDR3 DNA follows: TGTGCCAGCAGTATGCAGAGCAATCAGCCCCAGCATTTT. Translated: CASSMQSNQPQHF.

The chain joins TRBV5-4 to TRBJ1-4; unclear D gene. The V and J ends lost 0 bases and 5 bases respectively, with 8 bases between them. This CDR3 region has 14 residues. CDR1 and CDR2 (germline): SGHNT, YYREEE (reference sequence). CDR3 nucleotide sequence: TGTGCCAGCAGCTTGGCGGCAGCAAATGAAAAACTGTTTTTT. Its protein is CASSLAAANEKLFF.

CDR3 in amino acids: CATSRDLLTGGSNYGYTF. CDR3 nucleotides: TGTGCCACCAGCAGAGATCTTTTGACAGGGGGTTCCAACTATGGCTACACCTTC. The chain couples TRBV15 to TRBJ1-2; 9 positions agree with TRBD1. Per the germline V gene, CDR1 is LNHNV and CDR2 is YYDKDF (reference sequence). This CDR3 spans 18 amino acids. The J segment lost 2 bases and the V segment lost 0 bases, leaving 10 bases of the junction unmatched.

The chain is built from TRBV5-1 and TRBJ2-5, with D unresolved. This CDR3 has 13 residues. Trimming left V 0 bases short and J 2 bases short, with 5 bases between. From germline, CDR1 is SGHRS and CDR2 YFSETQ. CDR3 amino acids: CASSLGGQETQYF. CDR3 bases: TGCGCCAGCAGCTTGGGAGGACAAGAGACCCAGTACTTC.

The chain links TRBV30 to TRBJ2-3; D is possibly TRBD1 (6 bases). CDR1 is GTSNPN, CDR2 SVGIG, per germline (reference sequence). CDR3 length: 16 residues. The V and J ends lost 7 bases and 5 bases respectively, with 25 bases between them. Here the CDR3 reads CASELSMARGGDTQYF. The CDR3 DNA reads TGTGCCTCGGAACTTAGTATGGCCCGAGGGGGAGATACGCAGTATTTT.

The rearrangement links TRBV2 to TRBJ2-7, with D unresolved. Germline assignment: CDR1 SNHLY and CDR2 FYNNEI. With 6 bases removed from V and 0 bases from J, the gap between germline ends came to 15 bases. The CDR3 runs 15 residues. The chain's CDR3 is CASSGRTVSSYEQYF. The CDR3 DNA sequence: TGTGCCAGCAGCGGCCGGACGGTGAGCTCCTACGAGCAGTACTTC.

V gene TRBV15 combines with J gene TRBJ2-6; 8 nucleotides line up with TRBD1. CDR3 length equals 15 residues. Germline CDR1 is LNHNV and CDR2 is YYDKDF (reference sequence). J gave up 0 bases and V 7 bases, and 2 bases lay outside the gene matches. The CDR3 DNA reads TGTGCCACCAACAGGGGGGACTCTGGGGCCAACGTCCTGACTTTC. It specifies CATNRGDSGANVLTF.

This sequence joins TRBV5-1 and TRBJ1-4; D is undetermined. The CDR3 has 17 amino acids. CDR1 SGHRS and CDR2 YFSETQ come from the germline V gene. Trimming pared 2 bases from V and 0 bases from J, leaving 14 bases between. In DNA form, the CDR3 reads TGCGCCAGCAGCTTACGCTCTCGGACGACAACTAATGAAAAACTGTTTTTT. It yields the protein CASSLRSRTTTNEKLFF. The full variable domain, completed using reference TRBV5-1 and TRBJ1-4, is KAGVTQTPRYLIKTRGQQVTLSCSPISGHRSVSWYQQTPGQGLQFLFEYFSETQRNKGNFPGRFSGRQFSNSRSEMNVSTLELGDSALYLCASSLRSRTTTNEKLFFGSGTQLSVL.

This clone was found once. V gene TRBV18 combines with J gene TRBJ2-3; D gene unclear. The length of the CDR3 is 14 residues. CDR1 is KGHSH, CDR2 LQKENI, per germline. The V end was cut by 3 bases, the J end by 2 bases, with 9 bases between. CDR3 residues: CASSPSRVTDTQYF. The CDR3 DNA follows: TGTGCCAGCTCACCCTCCCGAGTCACAGATACGCAGTATTTT.

The gene calls are TRBV11-2 and TRBJ2-4; D is perhaps TRBD2 (5 bases). V was trimmed by 1 base and J by 0 bases, leaving 7 bases between them. The CDR3 spans 15 residues. Looked up from germline, CDR1 is SGHAT and CDR2 is FQNNGV. This chain's CDR3 is CASSLVGEAKNIQYF. CDR3 nucleotides: TGTGCCAGCAGCTTAGTGGGAGAAGCCAAAAACATTCAGTACTTC.

This sequence joins TRBV28 and TRBJ2-3; 7 nucleotides agree with TRBD1. The CDR3 is 16 amino acids. The germline V gene encodes CDR1 MDHEN and CDR2 SYDVKM. V was clipped by 6 bases and J by 1 base; unmatched bases: 10. CDR3 nucleotide sequence: TGTGCCAGCAGGGAACCCCGGGACAGCCGCACAGATACGCAGTATTTT. This gives the protein CASREPRDSRTDTQYF.

The V gene is TRBV6-2 or TRBV6-3, the J gene TRBJ2-1; TRBD2 agrees at 13 bases. Germline lookup yields CDR1 MNHEY and CDR2 SVGEGT. V was pared by 6 bases and J by 6 bases, with 5 bases of the junction left unmatched. The CDR3 covers 15 residues. The CDR3 loop reads CASSWGTSGINEQFF. The CDR3 DNA is TGTGCCAGCAGCTGGGGGACTAGCGGGATCAATGAGCAGTTCTTC.

The chain is built from TRBV28 and TRBJ1-1; 7 nucleotides align to TRBD1. The CDR3 runs to 13 residues. Germline V gene sequence: CDR1 MDHEN, CDR2 SYDVKM. The trim removed 10 bases at V and 0 bases at J, leaving 5 bases unmatched. The CDR3 DNA sequence: TGTGCCATCTTAGGGGGCATGAACACTGAAGCTTTCTTT. Translation: CAILGGMNTEAFF.

The chain couples TRBV28 to TRBJ1-2; the D gene is possibly TRBD1 (6 bases). This CDR3 is 14 amino acids long. Germline lookup yields CDR1 MDHEN and CDR2 SYDVKM. Trimming removed 8 bases from V and 5 bases from J, with 18 bases in between. The CDR3, as DNA: TGTGCCAGCCGAGGACAGCCCTCTCATTATGGCTACACCTTC. As protein: CASRGQPSHYGYTF.

The chain carries TRBV3-1 (or the pseudogene TRBV3-2) and TRBJ1-1; 7 nucleotides align to TRBD1. Germline assignment: CDR1 LGHDT and CDR2 YNNKEL (reference sequence). V trimming: 4 bases; J trimming: 3 bases; junction bases outside the gene matches: 8. CDR3 length equals 15 residues. As DNA, the CDR3 is TGTGCCAGCAGCCCCTACAGGGGAGATTACACTGAAGCTTTCTTT. Translating it yields CASSPYRGDYTEAFF.

The chain joins TRBV5-5 to TRBJ1-1; D is possibly TRBD1 (5 bases). The CDR3 is 17 residues long. CDR1 is SGHKS and CDR2 is YYEKEE in the germline V gene (reference sequence). V was shortened by 0 bases and J by 0 bases, with 15 bases between the two germline ends. For the CDR3, the DNA is TGTGCCAGCAGCTTGGCCCCCGGGGCCCCTATGAACACTGAAGCTTTCTTT. This gives the protein CASSLAPGAPMNTEAFF.

The CDR3: CASKPGGAAVNTIYF. CDR3 nucleotides: TGTGCCTCTAAGCCGGGGGGGGCAGCGGTAAACACCATATATTTT. V usage is TRBV28 and J usage is TRBJ1-3; maybe TRBD1 (6 bases). Trimming stripped 11 bases from V and 6 bases from J, with 23 bases between. CDR3 length equals 15 residues. The V gene's germline CDR1 is MDHEN and CDR2 SYDVKM.

The CDR3 here is CASSYRGLNTEAFF. The CDR3 DNA follows: TGTGCCAGCAGCTACAGGGGGCTTAACACTGAAGCTTTCTTT. The chain links TRBV5-6 to TRBJ1-1; 9 bases agree with TRBD1. CDR3 size: 14 residues. Germline V gene sequence: CDR1 SGHDT, CDR2 YYEEEE. Trimming cost V 3 bases and J 2 bases; bases outside gene matches: 2. Using reference TRBV5-6 and TRBJ1-1 for the parts outside the CDR3, the full variable domain is DAGVTQSPTHLIKTRGQQVTLRCSPKSGHDTVSWYQQALGQGPQFIFQYYEEEERQRGNFPDRFSGHQFPNYSSELNVNALLLGDSALYLCASSYRGLNTEAFFGQGTRLTVV.

With respect to this clone: One junction end does not reproduce the germline sequence, and a read error may be involved. The rearrangement joins TRBV30 to TRBJ1-1, with D perhaps matching TRBD1 (6 bases). The CDR3 is made up of 13 amino acids. Germline values: CDR1 GTSNPN, CDR2 SVGIG (reference sequence). CDR3 sequence (DNA): TGCACTGGCATGACAGGCAGGAACACTGAAGCTTTCTTT. Its protein product is CTGMTGRNTEAFF.

The chain carries TRBV5-1 and TRBJ2-7; D gene uncertain. V was pared by 4 bases and J by 0 bases, with 14 bases between. Germline V lookup: CDR1 SGHRS, CDR2 YFSETQ. The CDR3 covers 15 residues. Here the CDR3 reads CASSLDGASSYEQYF. DNA for the CDR3: TGCGCCAGCAGCCTGGACGGTGCCAGCTCCTACGAGCAGTACTTC.